This passage covers 21 T cell receptor beta chains from one sample sequenced in a study of blood T cells in healthy people across ages. Sample-barcoded 5' priming and a J-beta primer mix drove a second PCR of roughly 6 to 12 cycles. Each CDR3 protein is one row after TCRdb ran MiXCR on the 5' RACE reads. The data hold about 1,400,000 distinct CDR3 sequences, with 42% observed a single time. The sequenced sample was blood. Source of these receptors: a woman in her late teens or twenties in good health.

This clonotype was detected only a few times. V and J are TRBV29-1 and TRBJ1-1, with no clear D. The CDR3 spans 12 residues. The V and J ends lost 6 bases and 3 bases respectively, with 11 bases between them. Germline assignment: CDR1 SQVTM and CDR2 ANQGSEA. CDR3 region: CSVGYGDTEAFF. The CDR3 nucleotides are TGCAGCGTCGGGTATGGGGACACTGAAGCTTTCTTT.

CDR3 coding DNA: TGTGCCAGCAGTCCCCTGGACGCCACCGGGGAGCTGTTTTTT. The encoded protein is CASSPLDATGELFF. The rearrangement links TRBV27 to TRBJ2-2; D uncertain. CDR3 length equals 14 residues. CDR1 and CDR2 from the germline V gene are MNHEY and SMNVEV (reference sequence). V lost 5 bases and J lost 4, with 11 bases in between.

A note on this clonotype: At one of its ends the junction is not consistent with the germline gene, which may arise from a read error. This chain joins TRBV9 and TRBJ1-2, with D perhaps matching TRBD1 (5 bases). CDR1 and CDR2 from the germline V gene are SGDLS and YYNGEE. This CDR3 spans 14 amino acids. The CDR3 DNA is TGTGCCAGCAGCACCCCTCAGGGTAACGATGGCTACACCTTC. Translation: CASSTPQGNDGYTF.

The CDR3 nucleotides are TGCGCCAGCAGCCTCAGGAGGGCAAACACTGAAGCTTTCTTT. Translated: CASSLRRANTEAFF. This chain connects TRBV5-1 to TRBJ1-1; no clear D. The CDR3 loop spans 14 amino acids. The V gene's germline CDR1 is SGHRS and CDR2 YFSETQ. Trimming took 4 bases from V and 2 from J, leaving 12 bases between them.

The rearrangement links TRBV2 to TRBJ1-1; no clear D. The germline gives CDR1 SNHLY, CDR2 FYNNEI. The CDR3 is made up of 13 amino acids. Deletions cut 5 bases from V and 1 base from J, with 8 bases between. CDR3: CASSTLKNTEAFF. DNA of the CDR3: TGTGCCAGCAGTACACTTAAGAACACTGAAGCTTTCTTT.

The chain combines TRBV5-5 with TRBJ1-2; 12 bases are a match to TRBD1. Germline CDR1 is SGHKS and CDR2 is YYEKEE (reference sequence). This CDR3 is built from 15 residues. V was pared by 1 base and J by 6 bases, with 4 bases of the junction left unmatched. CDR3 region: CASSLWGQGADGYTF. As DNA, the CDR3 is TGTGCCAGCAGCTTGTGGGGACAGGGGGCCGATGGCTACACCTTC.

The chain links TRBV6-5 to TRBJ2-1, with 7 bases fitting TRBD1. The germline V gene encodes CDR1 MNHEY and CDR2 SVGAGI. The CDR3 is 16 amino acids. Trimming cost V 4 bases and J 1 base; bases outside gene matches: 7. DNA for the CDR3: TGTGCCAGCAGTTTCGACAGGGCTGGGTCCTACAATGAGCAGTTCTTC. It yields the protein CASSFDRAGSYNEQFF.

The J gene is TRBJ2-2, the V gene TRBV4-1; D possibly corresponds to TRBD2 (6 bases). The CDR3 has 15 residues. Trimming took off 3 bases at V and 1 base at J, with 9 bases between the two ends. Germline values: CDR1 MGHRA, CDR2 YSYEKL. CDR3 nucleotides: TGCGCCAGCAGCCACGGGGGACTGAACACCGGGGAGCTGTTTTTT. It specifies CASSHGGLNTGELFF.

The chain uses TRBV12-3 or TRBV12-4 and TRBJ2-1; D could derive from TRBD1 or TRBD2 (5 bases each). V lost 3 bases and J lost 7, with 13 bases in between. The CDR3 covers 14 residues. The CDR3: CASSLGVAVNEQFF. In nucleotides, the CDR3 is TGTGCCAGCAGTTTGGGGGTAGCTGTGAATGAGCAGTTCTTC.

V is TRBV10-3 and J is TRBJ2-7; TRBD1 matches at 9 bases. The germline V gene has CDR1 ENHRY and CDR2 SYGVKD. This CDR3 region has 17 residues. Trimming took 4 bases from V and 0 from J; bases not matched to a gene: 10. DNA for the CDR3: TGTGCCATCAGTGGGACAGGGGAGCGGGCCAACTCCTACGAGCAGTACTTC. Its protein is CAISGTGERANSYEQYF.

The rearrangement joins TRBV2 to TRBJ2-5; 7 positions match TRBD2. The junction had 15 bases not matched to a gene; V was cut back by 0 bases and J by 5 bases. Germline CDR1 SNHLY, CDR2 FYNNEI. CDR3 length: 18 residues. In DNA, the CDR3 is TGTGCCAGCAGTGAAGCGGTCCGTATGAGCGGGGTAGGGGAGACCCAGTACTTC. It yields the protein CASSEAVRMSGVGETQYF.

In its sample, this clonotype was seen a few times. J is TRBJ2-1 and V is TRBV29-1; TRBD2 agrees at 14 bases. There are 12 residues in the CDR3. Trimming removed 4 bases from V and 10 bases from J; junction bases left unmatched: 0. Germline CDR1 and CDR2: SQVTM and ANQGSEA. The CDR3 DNA is TGCAGCGTTGGACTAGCGGGAGGGGAGCAGTTCTTC. This encodes CSVGLAGGEQFF.

In this sample, this clonotype turned up once. The chain is built from TRBV27 and TRBJ2-7; 9 nucleotides agree with TRBD1. V was clipped by 3 bases and J by 7 bases; unmatched bases: 10. The CDR3 has 15 residues. CDR1 is MNHEY, CDR2 SMNVEV, per germline (reference sequence). The CDR3 spells CASSFSGTGINEQYF. The CDR3 DNA sequence: TGTGCCAGCAGTTTCTCCGGGACAGGGATAAATGAGCAGTACTTC.

A few counts support this clonotype. V and J are TRBV12-3 or TRBV12-4 and TRBJ1-2; D not certain. V lost 0 bases and J lost 5, with 16 bases in between. The CDR3 extends over 16 amino acids. This CDR3 is CASSLARSLGSYGYTF. CDR3 DNA sequence: TGTGCCAGCAGTTTAGCGCGGTCCCTCGGCTCATATGGCTACACCTTC.

This clonotype occurred a few times. In DNA, the CDR3 is TGCAGTGCTAGAGATTCTAGCGGGAGTGCAGATACGCAGTATTTT. The encoded protein is CSARDSSGSADTQYF. This sequence joins TRBV20-1 and TRBJ2-3; the match to TRBD2 covers 10 bases. V was pared by 0 bases and J by 4 bases, with 4 bases of the junction left unmatched. From germline, CDR1 is DFQATT and CDR2 SNEGSKA (reference sequence). This CDR3 is 15 amino acids long.

The gene calls are TRBV5-1 and TRBJ1-2; D perhaps matches TRBD1 (5 bases). Germline assignment: CDR1 SGHRS and CDR2 YFSETQ. Trimming pared 0 bases from V and 0 bases from J, leaving 9 bases between. This CDR3 is 15 amino acids long. CDR3 DNA sequence: TGCGCCAGCAGCTTGGATACAGGACCTAACTATGGCTACACCTTC. It yields the protein CASSLDTGPNYGYTF.

In this sample, this clonotype turned up many times. J is TRBJ1-1 and V is TRBV7-9; a possible D gene is TRBD1 (5 bases). Trimming took off 6 bases at V and 8 bases at J, with 10 bases between the two ends. The CDR3 runs to 11 residues. The germline V gene encodes CDR1 SEHNR and CDR2 FQNEAQ (reference sequence). CDR3 loop: CASSSGPEAFF. The CDR3 DNA follows: TGTGCCAGCAGTTCGGGACCAGAAGCTTTCTTT.

This clonotype came up a few times. This chain uses TRBV6-5 with TRBJ2-7, with D possibly TRBD1 on 6 matching bases. This CDR3 contains 14 residues. Looked up from germline, CDR1 is MNHEY and CDR2 is SVGAGI. V gave up 6 bases and J gave up 2 bases, with 14 bases separating them. CDR3 sequence (DNA): TGTGCCAGCAGGCGTACCCGGACAGCCTACGAGCAGTACTTC. It specifies CASRRTRTAYEQYF.

CDR3 protein: CASSLRRGSSTDTQYF. The DNA for the CDR3 is TGCGCCAGCAGCTTGCGGCGGGGGTCTAGCACAGATACGCAGTATTTT. The chain couples TRBV5-1 to TRBJ2-3; TRBD2 matches at 7 bases. This CDR3 is built from 16 residues. Germline V gene data show CDR1 as SGHRS and CDR2 as YFSETQ. The J segment lost 0 bases and the V segment lost 1 base, leaving 5 bases of the junction unmatched.

This rearrangement joins TRBV11-2 to TRBJ2-5; 13 bases are shared with TRBD2. CDR1 and CDR2 from the germline V gene are SGHAT and FQNNGV. The CDR3 contains 16 residues. With V trimmed by 5 bases and J by 11 bases, 14 bases remained unmatched. CDR3 protein: CASSPTSGGAVTEQYF. Written as DNA, the CDR3 is TGTGCCAGCAGCCCTACTAGCGGGGGGGCCGTTACTGAGCAGTACTTC.

V usage is TRBV28 and J usage is TRBJ2-1; tentatively, D is TRBD1 (6 bases). This CDR3 spans 13 amino acids. Germline lookup yields CDR1 MDHEN and CDR2 SYDVKM. V was shortened by 5 bases and J by 10 bases, with 15 bases between the two germline ends. CDR3 in amino acids: CASSLPLQGEQFF. CDR3 nucleotides: TGTGCCAGCAGTCTACCACTCCAGGGGGAGCAGTTCTTC.